In its sample, the clone carrying this T cell receptor beta chain was seen a few times. The germline V gene encodes CDR1 KGHSH and CDR2 LQKENI. The V and J ends lost 6 bases and 10 bases respectively, with 19 bases between them. CDR3 size: 15 residues. Study processing details: It was from reference gene primer amplification that nucleated cell counts were estimated. The method was immunoSEQ multiplex PCR; TCRdb's version includes in-frame clones alone and lacks a portion of them. The DNA was the basis for D and trimming; V, J and clone size are from that table. The table has around 170,000 clones, approximately 90% seen once. The sample comes from a study of blood T cell repertoires in COVID-19. Study at large: Material from acute and convalescent COVID-19 was sourced from the United States, Italy and Spain. PBMCs, B-cell-depleted T cells, or T cells provided the cDNA or gDNA that made up the material.

The V gene is TRBV18, the J gene TRBJ1-6; TRBD1 might be the D (5 bases). The sample taken for sequencing was peripheral blood. This receptor was taken from a man aged 18 to 30 who had recovered from COVID-19. CDR3 in DNA: TGTGCCAGCTCCCGAGCGGGACCAGATGACTCACCCCTCCACTTT. As protein: CASSRAGPDDSPLHF.